The entry that follows covers one TCR beta chain sequence. TCRdb redid the calling of the 5' RACE reads with MiXCR, one entry per CDR3 protein. The sample holds approximately 60,000 distinct CDR3 sequences, around 20% seen once. The sorted Tregs were CD4+CD25+CD127-/low cells. CDR3 length: 15 amino acids. CDR1 and CDR2 (germline): SGHRS, YFSETQ. The junction had 7 bases not matched to a gene; V was cut back by 4 bases and J by 8 bases. Sequencing used tumor-infiltrating Tregs sorted from the breast tumor. This clonotype was obtained from a female donor with breast cancer. The chain employs TRBV5-1 and TRBJ1-6; 9 positions agree with TRBD1. CDR3 DNA: TGCGCCAGCAGCCTGGGACAGGGAAAGTATTCACCCCTCCACTTT. Translation gives CASSLGQGKYSPLHF.